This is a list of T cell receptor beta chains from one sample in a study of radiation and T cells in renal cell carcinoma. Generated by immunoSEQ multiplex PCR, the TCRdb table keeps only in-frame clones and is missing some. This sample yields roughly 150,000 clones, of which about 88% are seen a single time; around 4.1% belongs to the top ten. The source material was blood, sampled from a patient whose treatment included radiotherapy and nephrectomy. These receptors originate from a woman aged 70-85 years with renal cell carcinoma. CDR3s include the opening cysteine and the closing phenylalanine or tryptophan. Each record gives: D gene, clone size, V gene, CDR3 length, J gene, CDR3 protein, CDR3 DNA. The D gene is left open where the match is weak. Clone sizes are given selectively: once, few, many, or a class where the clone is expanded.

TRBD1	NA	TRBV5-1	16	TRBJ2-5	CASSLFRQGIQETQYF	TGCGCCAGCAGCCTTTTCCGACAGGGGATCCAAGAGACCCAGTACTTC
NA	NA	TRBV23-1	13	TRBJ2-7	CASSHIAPDEQYF	TGCGCCAGCAGTCATATAGCGCCGGACGAGCAGTACTTC
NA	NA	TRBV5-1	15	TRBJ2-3	CASSLGRMQADTQYF	TGCGCCAGCAGCTTGGGGCGCATGCAGGCAGATACGCAGTATTTT
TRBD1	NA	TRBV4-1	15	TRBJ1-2	CASSQEGQGLNGYTF	TGCGCCAGCAGCCAAGAGGGACAGGGGTTGAATGGCTACACCTTC
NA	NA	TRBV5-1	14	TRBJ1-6	CASSPTGNNSPLHF	TGCGCCAGCAGCCCAACCGGAAACAATTCACCCCTCCACTTT
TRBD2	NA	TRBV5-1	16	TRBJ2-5	CASSQPGLAHQETQYF	TGCGCCAGCAGTCAACCGGGACTAGCACATCAGGAGACCCAGTACTTC
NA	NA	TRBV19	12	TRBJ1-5	CATRTVGQPQHF	TGTGCCACCCGGACAGTGGGTCAGCCCCAGCATTTT
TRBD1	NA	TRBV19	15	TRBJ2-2	CASSRQGAATGELFF	TGTGCCAGTAGTAGGCAGGGGGCTGCCACCGGGGAGCTGTTTTTT
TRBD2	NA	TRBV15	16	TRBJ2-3	CATSRERAGGPDTQYF	TGTGCCACCAGCAGAGAGCGAGCGGGGGGCCCGGATACGCAGTATTTT
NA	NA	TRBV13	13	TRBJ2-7	CASSPGRTYEQYF	TGTGCCAGCAGCCCAGGCAGGACCTACGAGCAGTACTTC
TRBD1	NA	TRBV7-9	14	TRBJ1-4	CASSPDRGIGKLFF	TGTGCCAGCAGCCCGGACAGGGGGATTGGAAAACTGTTTTTT
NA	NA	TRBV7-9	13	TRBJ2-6	CASSLAGANVLTF	TGTGCCAGCAGCTTAGCTGGGGCCAACGTCCTGACTTTC
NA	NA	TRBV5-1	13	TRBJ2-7	CASSLTGTYEQYF	TGCGCCAGCAGCTTGACGGGAACCTACGAGCAGTACTTC
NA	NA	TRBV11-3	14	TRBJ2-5	CASSLVPESGTQYF	TGTGCCAGCAGCTTAGTTCCTGAGTCAGGGACCCAGTACTTC
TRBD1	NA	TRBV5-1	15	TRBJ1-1	CASSPPLGRGGEAFF	TGCGCCAGCAGCCCTCCCCTCGGCAGGGGGGGTGAAGCTTTCTTT
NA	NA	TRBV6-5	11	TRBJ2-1	CASSPGDEQFF	TGTGCCAGCAGTCCGGGAGATGAGCAGTTCTTC
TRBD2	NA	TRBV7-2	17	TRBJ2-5	CASSLAKAGGYQETQYF	TGTGCCAGCAGCTTAGCGAAAGCGGGGGGCTACCAAGAGACCCAGTACTTC
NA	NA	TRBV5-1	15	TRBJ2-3	CASSWGRVGTDTQYF	TGCGCCAGCAGTTGGGGAAGGGTAGGCACAGATACGCAGTATTTT
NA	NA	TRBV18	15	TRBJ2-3	CASSPRMGSTDTQYF	TGTGCCAGCTCACCCCGTATGGGCTCCACAGATACGCAGTATTTT
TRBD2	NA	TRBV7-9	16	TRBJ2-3	CASSLGRGAFTDTQYF	TGTGCCAGCAGCTTAGGGCGGGGGGCCTTTACAGATACGCAGTATTTT
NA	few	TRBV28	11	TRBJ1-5	CASSQNQPQHF	TGTGCCAGCAGCCAAAATCAGCCCCAGCATTTT
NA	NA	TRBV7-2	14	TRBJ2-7	CASSPDTKTYEQYF	TGTGCCAGCAGCCCGGACACAAAGACCTACGAGCAGTACTTC
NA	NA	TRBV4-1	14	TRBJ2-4	CASSQAGAKNIQYF	TGCGCCAGCAGCCAAGCGGGGGCCAAAAACATTCAGTACTTC
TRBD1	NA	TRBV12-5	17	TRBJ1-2	CASGLVPTLPGGDGYTF	TGTGCTAGTGGTTTGGTACCAACCCTGCCAGGGGGCGATGGCTACACCTTC
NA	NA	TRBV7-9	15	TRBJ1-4	CASSYPAGLSEKLFF	TGTGCCAGCAGCTATCCGGCAGGGTTGAGTGAAAAACTGTTTTTT
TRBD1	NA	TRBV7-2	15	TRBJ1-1	CASSFRTGGGTEAFF	TGTGCCAGCAGCTTTCGGACAGGGGGTGGCACTGAAGCTTTCTTT
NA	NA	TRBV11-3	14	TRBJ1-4	CASSSGATNEKLFF	TGTGCCAGCAGCTCGGGGGCAACTAATGAAAAACTGTTTTTT
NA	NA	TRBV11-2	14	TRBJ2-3	CASSMTRVTDTQYF	TGTGCCAGCAGCATGACTAGAGTCACAGATACGCAGTATTTT
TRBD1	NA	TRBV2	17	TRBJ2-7	CASSDPVTGTGSYEQYF	TGTGCCAGCAGTGACCCTGTAACCGGGACAGGTAGCTACGAGCAGTACTTC
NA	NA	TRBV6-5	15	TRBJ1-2	CASSYSARGGYGYTF	TGTGCCAGCAGTTACTCCGCAAGAGGGGGCTATGGCTACACCTTC
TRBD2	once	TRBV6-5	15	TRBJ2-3	CASSKIAGVTDTQYF	TGTGCCAGCAGTAAGATAGCGGGGGTCACAGATACGCAGTATTTT
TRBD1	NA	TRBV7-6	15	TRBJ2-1	CASSLGQGAYNEQFF	TGTGCCAGCAGCTTAGGACAGGGAGCCTACAATGAGCAGTTCTTC
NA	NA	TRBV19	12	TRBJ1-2	CASSNGIGGYTF	TGTGCCAGTAGTAATGGGATAGGTGGCTACACCTTC
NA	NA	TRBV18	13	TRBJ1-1	CASSLEGNTEAFF	TGTGCCAGCTCACTCGAAGGGAACACTGAAGCTTTCTTT
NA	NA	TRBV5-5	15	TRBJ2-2	CASSLVGPNTGELFF	TGTGCCAGCAGCTTGGTTGGGCCGAACACCGGGGAGCTGTTTTTT
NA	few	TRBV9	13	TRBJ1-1	CASSVVVNTEAFF	TGTGCCAGCAGCGTAGTGGTGAACACTGAAGCTTTCTTT
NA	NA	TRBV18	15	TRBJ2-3	CASSPGPPRADTQYF	TGTGCCAGCTCACCCGGACCTCCGAGGGCAGATACGCAGTATTTT
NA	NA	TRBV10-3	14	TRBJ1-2	CAISVGASNYGYTF	TGTGCCATCAGTGTCGGGGCAAGCAACTATGGCTACACCTTC
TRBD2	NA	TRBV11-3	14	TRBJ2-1	CASSPGQAGDEQFF	TGTGCCAGCAGCCCGGGACAAGCGGGAGATGAGCAGTTCTTC
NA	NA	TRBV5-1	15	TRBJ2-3	CASDLDGDRSDTQYF	TGCGCCAGCGACCTCGACGGGGATCGTTCAGATACGCAGTATTTT
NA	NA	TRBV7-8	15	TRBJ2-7	CASSGPGRIAYEQYF	TGTGCCAGCAGCGGACCGGGACGGATAGCCTACGAGCAGTACTTC
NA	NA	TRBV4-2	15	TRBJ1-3	CASSTRPATGNTIYF	TGTGCCAGCAGCACACGACCAGCGACTGGAAACACCATATATTTT
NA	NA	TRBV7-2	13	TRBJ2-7	CASSLGDIREQYF	TGTGCCAGCAGCTTAGGGGACATTCGAGAGCAGTACTTC
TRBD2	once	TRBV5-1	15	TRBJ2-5	CASSLPSGGRGTQYF	TGCGCCAGCAGCTTGCCCAGCGGGGGAAGGGGGACCCAGTACTTC
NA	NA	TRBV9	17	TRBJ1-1	CASSEGTNPAKYTEAFF	TGTGCCAGCAGCGAAGGAACTAACCCGGCTAAATACACTGAAGCTTTCTTT
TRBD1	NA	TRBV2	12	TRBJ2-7	CASIEDRVEQYF	TGTGCCAGCATCGAGGACAGGGTCGAGCAGTACTTC
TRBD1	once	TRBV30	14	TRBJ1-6	CAWSTRGDNSPLHF	TGTGCCTGGAGTACCAGGGGGGATAATTCACCCCTCCACTTT
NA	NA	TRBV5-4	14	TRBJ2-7	CASSLDGGLNEQYF	TGTGCCAGCAGCCTTGACGGGGGCCTGAACGAGCAGTACTTC
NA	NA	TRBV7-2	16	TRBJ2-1	CASSLDGVSSYNEQFF	TGTGCCAGCAGCTTAGATGGGGTAAGCTCCTACAATGAGCAGTTCTTC
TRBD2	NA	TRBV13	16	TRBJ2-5	CASSQGPAGSRGTQYF	TGTGCCAGCAGCCAAGGCCCAGCGGGGAGCCGGGGGACCCAGTACTTC
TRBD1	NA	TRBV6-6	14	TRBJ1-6	CASLTTGGASSLHF	TGTGCCAGCTTAACGACAGGGGGCGCATCATCCCTCCACTTT
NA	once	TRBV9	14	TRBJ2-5	CASSVAGTEETQYF	TGTGCCAGCAGCGTCGCCGGGACTGAAGAGACCCAGTACTTC
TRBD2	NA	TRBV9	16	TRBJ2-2	CASSVGTSANTGELFF	TGTGCCAGCAGCGTAGGGACTAGTGCAAACACCGGGGAGCTGTTTTTT
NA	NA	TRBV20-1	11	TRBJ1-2	CSARVGEAYTF	TGCAGTGCTAGAGTGGGTGAGGCCTACACCTTC
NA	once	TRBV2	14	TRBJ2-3	CASRIRGGTDTQYF	TGTGCCAGCAGGATCAGGGGAGGCACAGATACGCAGTATTTT